These 15 T cell receptor beta chains were sequenced from one sample in a study of spatial heterogeneity in lung cancer. TCRdb redid the calling of the 5' RACE reads with MiXCR, one entry per CDR3 protein. The table includes approximately 82,000 distinct CDR3 sequences, 10% to 15% detected once. As to time point: sample taken at primary tumor resection. Researchers sequenced whole RNA taken from tumor, nontumor lung or frozen PBMC without sorting. The sequencing here drew on PBMCs, taken at surgery. These TCRs come from a male donor with early-stage non-small cell lung cancer.

This clonotype was seen many times. The chain combines TRBV29-1 with TRBJ2-1; D possibly corresponds to TRBD2 (6 bases). The V gene's germline CDR1 is SQVTM and CDR2 ANQGSEA. The CDR3 has 13 amino acids. Trimming shortened V by 8 bases and J by 8 bases, and 19 bases separated the two germline ends. This CDR3 reads CSFRDSGMDEQFF. CDR3 DNA: TGCAGCTTCAGGGACTCCGGAATGGATGAGCAGTTCTTC.

This chain joins TRBV7-2 and TRBJ2-7, with D unclear. The V end was cut by 5 bases, the J end by 3 bases, with 14 bases between. The germline V gene has CDR1 SGHTA and CDR2 FQGNSA. The length of the CDR3 is 14 residues. The CDR3, as DNA: TGTGCCAGCAGCGGTACCGGTTCCGTCTACGAGCAGTACTTC. Amino acids: CASSGTGSVYEQYF.

The chain combines TRBV25-1 with TRBJ2-7; tentatively, D is TRBD1 (6 bases). The CDR3 totals 12 residues. CDR1 is MGHDK and CDR2 is SYGVNS in the germline V gene. The V gene lost 7 bases and the J gene lost 4 bases, with 11 bases spanning the gap. The CDR3 is CASKDRQYEQYF. CDR3 in DNA: TGTGCCAGCAAGGACAGACAATACGAGCAGTACTTC.

This clonotype turned up a few times. The chain is built from TRBV12-5 and TRBJ1-1; 10 bases match TRBD1. The length of the CDR3 is 14 residues. V shed 5 bases and J 5 bases; nucleotides not matched to a gene: 5. CDR1 is LGHNT and CDR2 is FRNRAP in the germline V gene. CDR3 sequence: CASGDGTGETEAFF. The CDR3 DNA follows: TGTGCTAGTGGTGACGGGACAGGGGAAACTGAAGCTTTCTTT. The whole variable domain, remainder taken from reference TRBV12-5 and TRBJ1-1, is DARVTQTPRHKVTEMGQEVTMRCQPILGHNTVFWYRQTMMQGLELLAYFRNRAPLDDSGMPKDRFSAEMPDATLATLKIQPSEPRDSAVYFCASGDGTGETEAFFGQGTRLTVV.

This clonotype was picked up a small number of times. This CDR3 is CASSTLPDDTQYF. The CDR3, as DNA: TGTGCCAGCAGCACCCTCCCCGACGATACGCAGTATTTT. This chain links TRBV11-3 with TRBJ2-3, with D unresolved. Trimming took 5 bases from V and 6 from J, leaving 12 bases between them. Germline V gene sequence: CDR1 SGHNT, CDR2 YENEEA. The CDR3 has 13 amino acids. The variable domain in full, with the rest retrieved from reference TRBV11-3 and TRBJ2-3, is EAGVVQSPRYKIIEKKQPVAFWCNPISGHNTLYWYLQNLGQGPELLIRYENEEAVDDSQLPKDRFSAERLKGVDSTLKIQPAELGDSAVYLCASSTLPDDTQYFGPGTRLTVL.

This clonotype was counted between two and nine times. The rearrangement joins TRBV19 to TRBJ2-2, with D possibly matching TRBD2 (6 bases). The germline V gene has CDR1 LNHDA and CDR2 SQIVND (reference sequence). Trimming removed 6 bases at V and 5 bases at J, with 13 bases between. This CDR3 contains 14 residues. The CDR3 sequence is CASSSGTGTGELFF. The CDR3 nucleotides are TGTGCCAGTAGCTCCGGGACTGGGACCGGGGAGCTGTTTTTT.

The sample holds a few counts of this clonotype. J is TRBJ1-1 and V is TRBV7-9, with unresolved D. The V end was cut by 1 base, the J end by 6 bases, with 9 bases between. Germline CDR1 SEHNR, CDR2 FQNEAQ (reference sequence). The CDR3 is 13 residues long. CDR3 coding DNA: TGTGCCAGCAGCTTAGGGCAGCCACCTGAAGCTTTCTTT. Its translation is CASSLGQPPEAFF.

A few counts support this clonotype. CDR3 residues: CASSPYTEAFF. In DNA, the CDR3 is TGTGCCAGCAGTCCTTACACTGAAGCTTTCTTT. The V gene is TRBV12-3 or TRBV12-4, the J gene TRBJ1-1; D gene unclear. V lost 5 bases and J lost 3, with 4 bases in between. The CDR3 contains 11 residues.

This clonotype was counted a few times. The gene calls are TRBV5-4 and TRBJ2-3, with TRBD2 identical over 14 bases. The CDR3 consists of 16 residues. With V trimmed by 3 bases and J by 8 bases, 8 bases remained unmatched. CDR1 and CDR2 from the germline V gene are SGHNT and YYREEE (reference sequence). The CDR3 coding sequence is TGTGCCAGCAGCTCGGCGACTAGCGGGGGGGCAGGTACGCAGTATTTT. Its translation is CASSSATSGGAGTQYF.

This clonotype has more than one count but fewer than ten. The chain is built from TRBV7-2 and TRBJ2-1, with 8 bases aligning to TRBD2. Trimming took 4 bases from V and 4 from J; bases not matched to a gene: 6. CDR1 SGHTA and CDR2 FQGNSA come from the germline V gene. The CDR3 extends over 15 amino acids. CDR3 in DNA: TGTGCCAGCAGCTCTTCTAGCGGGCCGTACAATGAGCAGTTCTTC. This translates into CASSSSSGPYNEQFF.

The CDR3 sequence is CASSPTGREQYF. In DNA, the CDR3 is TGTGCCAGCAGTCCTACCGGGCGCGAGCAGTACTTC. This sequence joins TRBV4-2 and TRBJ2-7; D unclear. The CDR3 is 12 residues long. Per the germline V gene, CDR1 is LGHNA and CDR2 is YNFKEQ. V shed 6 bases and J shed 6 bases, with 12 bases lying between them.

The J gene is TRBJ2-6, the V gene TRBV5-1; no definite D call. CDR1 is SGHRS, CDR2 YFSETQ, per germline. CDR3 size: 18 residues. Trimming cost V 2 bases and J 0 bases, with 15 bases left between them. CDR3 protein: CASSFLSLVSSGANVLTF. Here the CDR3 DNA reads TGCGCCAGCAGCTTCCTGTCATTGGTCAGCTCTGGGGCCAACGTCCTGACTTTC.

This clonotype was detected a few times. The chain employs TRBV3-1 and TRBJ1-5; TRBD1 aligns across 8 bases. This CDR3 spans 15 amino acids. Germline values: CDR1 LGHDT, CDR2 YNNKEL (reference sequence). V lost 1 base and J lost 4; bases outside the gene matches: 3. The DNA of the CDR3 is TGTGCCAGCAGCCAAGGGACAGGGATTAATCAGCCCCAGCATTTT. Its protein product is CASSQGTGINQPQHF. Combining the CDR3 with reference TRBV3-1 and TRBJ1-5 gives the whole variable domain DTAVSQTPKYLVTQMGNDKSIKCEQNLGHDTMYWYKQDSKKFLKIMFSYNNKELIINETVPNRFSPKSPDKAHLNLHINSLELGDSAVYFCASSQGTGINQPQHFGDGTRLSIL.

This clonotype has a handful of counts. The J gene is TRBJ2-5, the V gene TRBV7-8; D is ambiguous. This CDR3 has 13 amino acids. CDR1 and CDR2 (germline): SGHVS, FQNEAQ. The V gene lost 4 bases and the J gene lost 1 base, with 7 bases spanning the gap. The CDR3 region has the DNA TGTGCCAGCAGCTCCCGAACCCAAGAGACCCAGTACTTC. Encoded protein: CASSSRTQETQYF.

This chain links TRBV29-1 with TRBJ2-5; D is perhaps TRBD2 (5 bases). The CDR3 runs 15 residues. The V end was cut by 2 bases, the J end by 2 bases, with 15 bases between. In germline, CDR1 is SQVTM, CDR2 ANQGSEA. The CDR3: CSVEKSGVGQETQYF. The CDR3 DNA sequence: TGCAGCGTTGAAAAGAGCGGAGTCGGACAAGAGACCCAGTACTTC.